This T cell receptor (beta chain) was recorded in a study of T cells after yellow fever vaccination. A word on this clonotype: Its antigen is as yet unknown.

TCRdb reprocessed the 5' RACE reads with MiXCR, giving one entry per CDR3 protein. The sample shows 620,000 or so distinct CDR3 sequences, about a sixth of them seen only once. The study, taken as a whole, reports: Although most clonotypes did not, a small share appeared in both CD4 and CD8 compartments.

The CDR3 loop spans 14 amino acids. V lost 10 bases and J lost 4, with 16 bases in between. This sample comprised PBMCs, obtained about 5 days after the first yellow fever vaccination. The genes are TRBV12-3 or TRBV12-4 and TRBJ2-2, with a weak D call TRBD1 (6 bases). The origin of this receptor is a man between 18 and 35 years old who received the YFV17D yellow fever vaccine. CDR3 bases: TGTGCCACCGAACCGGGACAATTCACCGGGGAGCTGTTTTTT. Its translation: CATEPGQFTGELFF.